The 14 T cell receptor beta chains below all came from one sample that was sequenced in a study of CD8 T cells in ankylosing spondylitis. Study-wide points: A TCR beta motif of roughly eight highly homologous variants appeared characteristic of ankylosing spondylitis blood.

Their antigen targets remain unknown. Using its own MiXCR run on the 5' RACE reads, TCRdb lists one record per CDR3 protein. The profile shows some 85,000 distinct CDR3 sequences, approximately 8.9% of them singletons. The sample was blood, either unsorted or a sorted T cell fraction (not recorded which). Receptors originate from a male donor with ankylosing spondylitis.

This clonotype has ten or more counts. The chain employs TRBV14 and TRBJ2-7; 7 bases line up with TRBD2. The V and J ends lost 2 bases and 7 bases, in that order; junction bases with no gene match: 11. The V gene's germline CDR1 is SGHDN and CDR2 FVKESK. This CDR3 has 15 residues. CDR3 in DNA: TGTGCCAGCAGCCAACTCCCGGGACTATTGCAGGAGCAGTACTTC. Translating it yields CASSQLPGLLQEQYF.

The sample holds a few counts of this clonotype. The chain employs TRBV7-9 and TRBJ2-1; D gene unclear. The CDR3 is 16 residues long. Germline V CDR1 and CDR2: SEHNR, FQNEAQ (reference sequence). V was shortened by 5 bases and J by 6 bases, with 20 bases between the two germline ends. The CDR3: CASSPSTSRAANEQFF. The CDR3 nucleotides read TGTGCCAGCAGCCCCTCTACTTCAAGGGCCGCCAATGAGCAGTTCTTC.

This chain connects TRBV10-3 to TRBJ1-5, with TRBD1 as a possible D gene (5 bases). The V end was cut by 0 bases, the J end by 7 bases, with 10 bases between. Per the germline V gene, CDR1 is ENHRY and CDR2 is SYGVKD. The CDR3 runs to 14 residues. As DNA, the CDR3 is TGTGCCATCAGTGAGTCGGCAGGGATGCAGCCCCAGCATTTT. The encoded protein is CAISESAGMQPQHF.

This clonotype was picked up many times. The chain carries TRBV11-2 and TRBJ1-1; D call uncertain. CDR1 is SGHAT and CDR2 is FQNNGV in the germline V gene. The CDR3 consists of 14 residues. Trimming left V 5 bases short and J 0 bases short, with 10 bases between. In DNA, the CDR3 is TGTGCCAGCAGCCCCCCAAACATGAACACTGAAGCTTTCTTT. This translates into CASSPPNMNTEAFF. The full variable domain, rest sourced from reference TRBV11-2 and TRBJ1-1, is EAGVAQSPRYKIIEKRQSVAFWCNPISGHATLYWYQQILGQGPKLLIQFQNNGVVDDSQLPKDRFSAERLKGVDSTLKIQPAKLEDSAVYLCASSPPNMNTEAFFGQGTRLTVV.

This clonotype was counted ten times or more. The chain carries TRBV29-1 and TRBJ2-7; 13 bases are shared with TRBD2. The junction had 9 bases not matched to a gene; V was cut back by 4 bases and J by 3 bases. This CDR3 is 16 amino acids long. Germline CDR1 and CDR2: SQVTM and ANQGSEA. The CDR3, as DNA: TGCAGCGTTGTTGGGACTAGCGGGAAGGAGATCTACGAGCAGTACTTC. Its protein is CSVVGTSGKEIYEQYF.

This clonotype came up a few times. The chain links TRBV7-9 to TRBJ2-1; D not certain. The CDR3 is made up of 15 amino acids. The germline V and J ends were trimmed by 0 bases and 5 bases, with 11 bases remaining between them. Germline V gives CDR1 SEHNR, CDR2 FQNEAQ (reference sequence). In DNA, the CDR3 is TGTGCCAGCAGCTTAGCGCTGGGTGTCCACAATGAGCAGTTCTTC. This sequence encodes CASSLALGVHNEQFF.

This clonotype was seen ten or more times. The chain carries TRBV27 and TRBJ1-5, with 7 nucleotides matching TRBD1. This CDR3 has 14 residues. CDR1 is MNHEY and CDR2 is SMNVEV in the germline V gene (reference sequence). Unmatched junction bases numbered 6, after V lost 6 bases and J lost 4 bases. CDR3 sequence reads: CASRPGTANQPQHF. The CDR3 bases are TGTGCCAGCAGGCCCGGGACAGCTAATCAGCCCCAGCATTTT.

This sequence joins TRBV15 and TRBJ2-4, with D unresolved. Germline V CDR1 and CDR2: LNHNV, YYDKDF (reference sequence). Trimming shortened V by 0 bases and J by 3 bases, and 15 bases separated the two germline ends. CDR3 length: 17 residues. The CDR3 region is CATSRDTAILGKNIQYF. CDR3 DNA: TGTGCCACCAGCAGAGACACAGCCATATTGGGCAAAAACATTCAGTACTTC.

V gene TRBV6-4 combines with J gene TRBJ2-7; no clear D gene. Germline values: CDR1 MRHNA, CDR2 SNTAGT. V gave up 0 bases and J gave up 3 bases, with 9 bases separating them. This CDR3 is 14 amino acids long. CDR3 protein: CASSDSRERYEQYF. DNA of the CDR3: TGTGCCAGCAGTGACTCAAGGGAACGCTACGAGCAGTACTTC.

This clonotype came up a few times. V usage is TRBV7-9 and J usage is TRBJ1-2, with D maybe TRBD1 (5 bases). This CDR3 comprises 13 residues. CDR1 and CDR2 (germline): SEHNR, FQNEAQ (reference sequence). Trimming cost V 4 bases and J 6 bases, with 12 bases left between them. The CDR3 DNA is TGTGCCAGCAGCTGGACTTTAGGGGATGGCTACACCTTC. This translates into CASSWTLGDGYTF.

J is TRBJ1-1 and V is TRBV7-8; D not certain. This CDR3 region has 12 residues. Per the germline V gene, CDR1 is SGHVS and CDR2 is FQNEAQ. V was shortened by 1 base and J by 8 bases, with 8 bases between the two germline ends. The CDR3 bases are TGTGCCAGCAGCTTAGGCGCGTCGGAAGCTTTCTTT. Translated: CASSLGASEAFF.

This clonotype was seen many times. The chain joins TRBV9 to TRBJ2-3, with D perhaps matching TRBD1 or TRBD2 (5 bases each). Between the trimmed V and J ends, which lost 2 bases and 0 bases, there was a span of 10 bases. The germline V gene has CDR1 SGDLS and CDR2 YYNGEE. The CDR3 has 15 amino acids. The CDR3, as DNA: TGTGCCAGCAGCGTCTTCGGGGCTAGCACAGATACGCAGTATTTT. It encodes CASSVFGASTDTQYF.

The rearrangement links TRBV24-1 to TRBJ2-1; TRBD2 matches at 7 bases. With V trimmed by 1 base and J by 5 bases, 4 bases remained unmatched. The CDR3 totals 15 residues. Germline values: CDR1 KGHDR, CDR2 SFDVKD. CDR3 in DNA: TGTGCCACCAGTGATTTTGCTAGCGGAAACAATGAGCAGTTCTTC. Protein: CATSDFASGNNEQFF.

This clonotype showed up many times. The rearrangement joins TRBV4-2 to TRBJ2-1; no firm D call. The ends were cut back, 1 base at V and 0 bases at J, with 10 bases in the middle. Germline CDR1 LGHNA, CDR2 YNFKEQ. The CDR3 totals 16 residues. The chain's CDR3 is CASSQGHLSSYNEQFF. Here the CDR3 DNA reads TGTGCCAGCAGCCAAGGGCACCTGAGCTCCTACAATGAGCAGTTCTTC.